The 27 T cell receptor beta chains reported below all come from one sample, sequenced in a study of T cells after yellow fever vaccination. MiXCR was run by TCRdb on the 5' RACE reads, yielding one entry per CDR3 protein. Of hundreds of thousands of distinct CDR3 sequences detected, around an eighth appear once; the ten largest clones hold more than 12%. The sample consisted of PBMCs, taken on the day of the yellow fever booster vaccination. The receptors shown here come from a man aged 30 to 45 who received the YFV17D yellow fever vaccine.

This clonotype was seen only a few times. V gene TRBV6-5 combines with J gene TRBJ2-3, with TRBD2 matching 8 bases. CDR3 length: 15 residues. Germline CDR1 reads MNHEY; CDR2 reads SVGAGI. V shed 4 bases, J shed 9 bases, and the junction held 12 bases outside the gene matches. In DNA, the CDR3 is TGTGCCAGCAGTTCGCTAGCGGGTCGACTTCGCACGCAGTATTTT. It encodes CASSSLAGRLRTQYF.

This clonotype occurred once. The V call is TRBV7-8, the J call TRBJ2-3, with D possibly being TRBD1 or TRBD2 (5 bases each). The CDR3 has 15 residues. V lost 3 bases, J lost 5 bases, and 15 bases lay in between. CDR1 SGHVS and CDR2 FQNEAQ come from the germline V gene. The CDR3 coding sequence is TGTGCCAGCAGCTTTCGAAAGGCAGGGAGAGATACGCAGTATTTT. Translation: CASSFRKAGRDTQYF.

This rearrangement joins TRBV5-1 to TRBJ2-1; D is unresolved. Trimming stripped 1 base from V and 2 bases from J, with 10 bases between. This CDR3 has 15 amino acids. Germline V gene lookup returns CDR1 SGHRS and CDR2 YFSETQ. DNA of the CDR3: TGCGCCAGCAGCTTGTCGAGGTACCCCTACAATGAGCAGTTCTTC. Amino acid sequence: CASSLSRYPYNEQFF.

This clonotype was seen at least ten times. The V call is TRBV27, the J call TRBJ1-4; 8 nucleotides align to TRBD1. Losses at the gene ends were 5 bases for V and 8 bases for J; bases not matched to a gene: 22. The CDR3 loop spans 19 amino acids. Looked up from germline, CDR1 is MNHEY and CDR2 is SMNVEV (reference sequence). The DNA for the CDR3 is TGTGCCAGCAGTGACCTCCGAGCCGGGACAGGTCCTGATAGGGAAAAACTGTTTTTT. Protein sequence: CASSDLRAGTGPDREKLFF.

The chain links TRBV7-2 to TRBJ2-1, with 11 bases matching TRBD2. Germline loops: CDR1 SGHTA, CDR2 FQGNSA. V lost 6 bases and J lost 4; bases outside the gene matches: 5. The CDR3 length is 15 residues. For the CDR3, the DNA is TGTGCCAGCAGGAGGAGACTAGCGGGGTACAATGAGCAGTTCTTC. Amino acids: CASRRRLAGYNEQFF.

The sample holds a few counts of this clonotype. CDR3 sequence (DNA): TGCGCCAGCACGTATCTAGCGGGGTTCACAGATACGCAGTATTTT. It specifies CASTYLAGFTDTQYF. The chain uses TRBV4-1 and TRBJ2-3, with 9 positions matching TRBD2. CDR3 length: 15 amino acids. From germline, CDR1 is MGHRA and CDR2 YSYEKL. J gave up 2 bases and V 7 bases, and 7 bases lay outside the gene matches.

This chain connects TRBV6-2 or TRBV6-3 to TRBJ2-7; D possibly matches TRBD1 or TRBD2 (5 bases each). The CDR3 sequence is 16 residues long. Trimming cost V 5 bases and J 5 bases, with 22 bases left between them. Germline values: CDR1 MNHEY, CDR2 SVGEGT. CDR3 region: CASSGSPGPGIDEQYF. CDR3 in DNA: TGTGCCAGCAGTGGCTCCCCGGGACCCGGGATCGACGAGCAGTACTTC.

This clonotype turned up a few times. The rearrangement links TRBV5-6 to TRBJ2-2; TRBD1 is a possible D gene (5 bases). CDR1 is SGHDT and CDR2 is YYEEEE in the germline V gene. The CDR3 loop spans 15 amino acids. V lost 4 bases and J 5 bases, leaving 15 bases between the germline ends. The CDR3 loop is CASSPRQRSTGELFF. CDR3 sequence (DNA): TGTGCCAGCAGCCCCCGACAGAGGTCGACCGGGGAGCTGTTTTTT.

The V gene is TRBV7-2, the J gene TRBJ2-1; TRBD2 agrees at 7 bases. Germline V gives CDR1 SGHTA, CDR2 FQGNSA. The junction had 8 bases not matched to a gene; V was cut back by 0 bases and J by 0 bases. This CDR3 spans 18 amino acids. For the CDR3, the DNA is TGTGCCAGCAGCTTAGCAGAGGTACGACTAGCCTCCTACAATGAGCAGTTCTTC. Translating gives CASSLAEVRLASYNEQFF.

This rearrangement joins TRBV7-8 to TRBJ2-4, with D tentatively TRBD1 or TRBD2 (6 bases each). The length of the CDR3 is 17 residues. V was trimmed by 1 base and J by 0 bases, leaving 13 bases between them. Germline V gene lookup returns CDR1 SGHVS and CDR2 FQNEAQ. In DNA form, the CDR3 reads TGTGCCAGCAGCTTAGGGGGGGCAGAGCTAGCCAAAAACATTCAGTACTTC. This translates into CASSLGGAELAKNIQYF.

This clonotype has only a few counts. The V gene is TRBV27, the J gene TRBJ2-7, with TRBD1 matching over 10 bases. CDR3 length equals 16 residues. V lost 4 bases to trimming and J lost 1 base; unmatched junction nucleotides: 7. Germline V gives CDR1 MNHEY, CDR2 SMNVEV (reference sequence). Here the CDR3 reads CASSYIGGQGSYEQYF. Here the CDR3 DNA reads TGTGCCAGCAGTTATATAGGGGGACAGGGGTCCTACGAGCAGTACTTC.

This clonotype was recorded at least ten times. The V gene is TRBV5-1, the J gene TRBJ2-5; D uncertain. Trimming removed 0 bases from V and 10 bases from J, with 10 bases in between. Looked up from germline, CDR1 is SGHRS and CDR2 is YFSETQ. This CDR3 contains 12 residues. The CDR3 loop reads CASSLEGPIQYF. The CDR3 DNA is TGCGCCAGCAGCTTGGAAGGACCTATCCAGTACTTC.

This clonotype turned up a few times. This chain links TRBV5-6 with TRBJ2-7; D is perhaps TRBD2 (5 bases). V dropped 4 bases and J dropped 0 bases, with 17 bases sitting between them. This CDR3 is built from 16 residues. CDR1 is SGHDT and CDR2 is YYEEEE in the germline V gene. DNA for the CDR3: TGTGCCAGCAGCACCGCTGCTCAGCGGCACTCCTACGAGCAGTACTTC. This translates into CASSTAAQRHSYEQYF.

Remarks on this clonotype: Compared with germline, one end of the junction differs, possibly owing to a read error. This chain uses TRBV20-1 with TRBJ2-3, with TRBD2 matching 8 bases. This CDR3 has 15 residues. Germline V gene lookup returns CDR1 DFQATT and CDR2 SNEGSKA (reference sequence). This chain's CDR3 is CSVRPTSGSTDTQYF. The CDR3 DNA is TGCAGTGTTAGACCAACTAGCGGTTCCACAGATACGCAGTATTTT.

V is TRBV27 and J is TRBJ2-1; TRBD2 agrees at 8 bases. V trimming: 7 bases; J trimming: 9 bases; junction bases outside the gene matches: 11. The CDR3 length is 14 residues. Germline CDR1 and CDR2: MNHEY and SMNVEV (reference sequence). CDR3 DNA: TGTGCCAGCACTCTTACCGGGACTAGTCTTGAGCAGTTCTTC. This encodes CASTLTGTSLEQFF.

Only a few counts were recorded for this clonotype. The gene calls are TRBV29-1 and TRBJ2-5; 8 bases map to TRBD1. CDR3 length equals 13 residues. Germline V gene sequence: CDR1 SQVTM, CDR2 ANQGSEA. The trim removed 5 bases at V and 5 bases at J, leaving 7 bases unmatched. The CDR3 nucleotides are TGCAGCGTTCGGACAGGGCGAGGGGAGACCCAGTACTTC. It yields the protein CSVRTGRGETQYF. Variable domain in full (rest from reference TRBV29-1 and TRBJ2-5): SAVISQKPSRDICQRGTSLTIQCQVDSQVTMMFWYRQQPGQSLTLIATANQGSEATYESGFVIDKFPISRPNLTFSTLTVSNMSPEDSSIYLCSVRTGRGETQYFGPGTRLLVL.

The rearrangement joins TRBV12-3 or TRBV12-4 to TRBJ1-1; TRBD1 agrees at 10 bases. The CDR3 extends over 14 amino acids. J was trimmed by 4 bases and V by 6 bases; bases with no gene match: 5. This CDR3 is CASSFGDRGTEAFF. The CDR3 DNA follows: TGTGCCAGCAGCTTCGGGGACAGGGGCACTGAAGCTTTCTTT.

This clonotype was recorded a few times. The chain links TRBV6-5 to TRBJ1-1; no clear D gene. The CDR3 has 15 amino acids. Germline loops: CDR1 MNHEY, CDR2 SVGAGI. V was clipped by 6 bases and J by 7 bases, with 21 bases between them. Written as DNA, the CDR3 is TGTGCCAGCAGGCCCCCGGGTCCGGGAATGGTTGAAGCTTTCTTT. The encoded protein is CASRPPGPGMVEAFF.

This clonotype came up a few times. This chain connects TRBV3-1 to TRBJ1-6; 7 nucleotides match TRBD1. The V gene end was trimmed by 3 bases and the J gene end by 6 bases; junction bases not matched to a gene: 5. Germline CDR1 reads LGHDT; CDR2 reads YNNKEL (reference sequence). The CDR3 sequence is 15 residues long. The CDR3 nucleotides are TGTGCCAGCAGCCACACCGGGACAGTTAATTCACCCCTCCACTTT. This encodes CASSHTGTVNSPLHF.

This clonotype was picked up a small number of times. The V gene is TRBV6-1, the J gene TRBJ2-5, with TRBD2 matching 10 bases. Losses at the gene ends were 6 bases for V and 2 bases for J; bases not matched to a gene: 18. The CDR3 sequence is 19 residues long. Germline V gives CDR1 MNHNS, CDR2 SASEGT. CDR3 residues: CASRAPPGLARRGQETQYF. Here the CDR3 DNA reads TGTGCCAGCAGGGCGCCACCGGGACTAGCGAGGAGGGGACAAGAGACCCAGTACTTC.

This clonotype was observed a handful of times. J is TRBJ1-2 and V is TRBV6-1; D is unresolved. Germline values: CDR1 MNHNS, CDR2 SASEGT. The CDR3 is made up of 15 amino acids. V lost 6 bases, J lost 6 bases, and 20 bases lay in between. In DNA form, the CDR3 reads TGTGCCAGCAGCCAACCCCAAAATATGAGAGATGGCTACACCTTC. This gives the protein CASSQPQNMRDGYTF.

The chain recombines TRBV5-1 with TRBJ2-5, with D perhaps assigned TRBD1 or TRBD2 (5 bases each). Germline V CDR1 and CDR2: SGHRS, YFSETQ. The CDR3 is 17 amino acids. V was trimmed by 1 base and J by 1 base, leaving 17 bases between them. The DNA of the CDR3 is TGCGCCAGCAGCTTGTGGGGGACCCTCCGGGCCCAAGAGACCCAGTACTTC. It translates to CASSLWGTLRAQETQYF. The full variable domain, in which reference TRBV5-1 and TRBJ2-5 provide the parts outside the CDR3, is KAGVTQTPRYLIKTRGQQVTLSCSPISGHRSVSWYQQTPGQGLQFLFEYFSETQRNKGNFPGRFSGRQFSNSRSEMNVSTLELGDSALYLCASSLWGTLRAQETQYFGPGTRLLVL.

There are many counts of this clonotype. The rearrangement links TRBV5-8 to TRBJ2-1; 8 nucleotides align to TRBD2. Looked up from germline, CDR1 is SGHTS and CDR2 is YDEGEE. The length of the CDR3 is 15 residues. V lost 4 bases, J lost 4 bases, and 7 bases stayed unmatched. CDR3: CASSPSGSVYNEQFF. CDR3 bases: TGTGCCAGCAGCCCAAGCGGGAGCGTGTACAATGAGCAGTTCTTC.

This clonotype was picked up a small number of times. In nucleotides, the CDR3 is TGCGCCAGCAGCCAACCATCCCGGACAGGGACGAACACTGAAGCTTTCTTT. It encodes CASSQPSRTGTNTEAFF. The rearrangement links TRBV4-3 to TRBJ1-1; 8 nucleotides agree with TRBD1. V shed 2 bases, J shed 1 base, and the junction held 9 bases outside the gene matches. CDR1 LGHNA and CDR2 YSLEER come from the germline V gene. The CDR3 has 17 residues.

This chain uses TRBV20-1 with TRBJ2-2; D ambiguous. Trimming pared 1 base from V and 7 bases from J, leaving 4 bases between. Germline V CDR1 and CDR2: DFQATT, SNEGSKA (reference sequence). The CDR3 length is 11 residues. CDR3 sequence (DNA): TGCAGTGCTAGAGTCGTCGGGGAGCTGTTTTTT. It specifies CSARVVGELFF.

This clonotype has more than one count but fewer than ten. The V call is TRBV29-1, the J call TRBJ2-7, with unresolved D. The CDR3 runs 12 residues. Trimming cost V 3 bases and J 4 bases, with 10 bases left between them. Germline V lookup: CDR1 SQVTM, CDR2 ANQGSEA. The CDR3 region has the DNA TGCAGCGTTGAGTCGGACGGATACGAGCAGTACTTC. Protein: CSVESDGYEQYF.

The chain recombines TRBV6-1 with TRBJ2-3; 10 nucleotides line up with TRBD2. CDR3 length equals 15 residues. V was pared by 5 bases and J by 7 bases, with 9 bases of the junction left unmatched. CDR1 MNHNS and CDR2 SASEGT come from the germline V gene. CDR3 sequence (DNA): TGTGCCAGCAGTCAACCTAGCGGGAGAAGTAATACGCAGTATTTT. Translated, it gives CASSQPSGRSNTQYF.